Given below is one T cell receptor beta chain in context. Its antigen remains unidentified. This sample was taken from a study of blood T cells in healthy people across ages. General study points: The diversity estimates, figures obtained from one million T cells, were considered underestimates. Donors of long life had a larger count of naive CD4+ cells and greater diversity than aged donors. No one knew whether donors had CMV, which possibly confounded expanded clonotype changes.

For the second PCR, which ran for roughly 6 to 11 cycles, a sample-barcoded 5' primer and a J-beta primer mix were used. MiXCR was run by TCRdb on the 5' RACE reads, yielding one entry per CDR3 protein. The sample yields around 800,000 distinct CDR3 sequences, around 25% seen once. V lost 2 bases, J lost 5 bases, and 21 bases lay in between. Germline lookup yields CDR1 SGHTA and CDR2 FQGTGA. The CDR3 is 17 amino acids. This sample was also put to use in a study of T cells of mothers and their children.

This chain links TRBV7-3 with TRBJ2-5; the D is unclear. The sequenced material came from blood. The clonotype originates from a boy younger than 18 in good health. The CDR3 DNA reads TGTGCCAGCAGCTTAGTTGGGCCAACAGTACCTGGGGAGACCCAGTACTTC. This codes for CASSLVGPTVPGETQYF.